Listed below are T cell receptor beta chains from one sample, sequenced in a study of T cells in narcolepsy. This table comes from immunoSEQ multiplex PCR, and its TCRdb copy is limited to in-frame clones, with some not included. The table lists tens of thousands of clones, around four fifths of them singletons, with 2% to 3% in the top ten. The sample taken for sequencing was CD45RA- memory CD4+ T cells from PBMCs. Receptor source: a human donor with narcolepsy. The CDR3 runs from the conserved cysteine through the conserved F or W. D genes are given only for firm matches. Where a row states a size, it is once, few, many or the class of an expanded clone; other rows omit it.

V gene	clone size	J gene	D gene	CDR3 protein	CDR3 DNA
TRBV19	.	TRBJ2-3	.	CASTPNRDSGGTDTQYF	TGTGCCAGTACCCCCAATAGGGACTCCGGGGGCACAGATACGCAGTATTTT
TRBV6-5	.	TRBJ1-2	.	CASRIRGSGYGYTF	TGTGCCAGCAGAATCCGGGGATCGGGCTATGGCTACACCTTC
TRBV7-2	.	TRBJ2-7	TRBD1	CASSFSGQAYEQYF	TGTGCCAGCAGCTTTTCGGGACAGGCCTACGAGCAGTACTTC
TRBV19	.	TRBJ1-1	.	CAMSRGDWGETEAFF	TGTGCCATGTCCCGGGGAGATTGGGGTGAAACTGAAGCTTTCTTT
TRBV5-4	once	TRBJ2-7	TRBD1	CASSLKDRGRVHEQYF	TGTGCCAGCAGCTTAAAGGACAGGGGGCGCGTCCACGAGCAGTACTTC
TRBV11-2	.	TRBJ2-2	.	CASSPTSAGELFF	TGTGCCAGCAGCCCAACCTCAGCCGGGGAGCTGTTTTTT
TRBV29-1	few	TRBJ2-7	TRBD1	CSGTTGTYEQYF	TGCAGCGGTACGACAGGGACCTACGAGCAGTACTTC
TRBV5-1	once	TRBJ2-6	TRBD1	CASSLATGGSGANVLTF	TGCGCCAGCAGCTTGGCGACAGGGGGCTCTGGGGCCAACGTCCTGACTTTC
TRBV5-1	.	TRBJ2-1	TRBD2	CASSHGLAGRAEQFF	TGCGCCAGCAGCCACGGACTAGCTGGACGGGCTGAGCAGTTCTTC
TRBV2	.	TRBJ2-5	.	CASSRGDQETQYF	TGTGCCAGCAGCAGGGGGGATCAAGAGACCCAGTACTTC
TRBV6-6	.	TRBJ2-5	.	CASSTGRTQYF	TGTGCCAGCAGTACCGGACGGACCCAGTACTTC
TRBV29-1	.	TRBJ1-2	.	CSVQPGGAYGYTF	TGCAGCGTTCAACCGGGGGGCGCCTATGGCTACACCTTC
TRBV30	few	TRBJ1-5	TRBD1	CAWSVGEQGAQHF	TGTGCCTGGAGTGTCGGGGAGCAGGGGGCCCAGCATTTT
TRBV28	.	TRBJ2-2	.	CASSLSPYSNTGELFF	TGTGCCAGCAGTTTAAGTCCCTACTCGAACACCGGGGAGCTGTTTTTT
TRBV29-1	.	TRBJ2-6	.	CSVAERPGANVLTF	TGCAGCGTTGCTGAGAGGCCTGGGGCCAACGTCCTGACTTTC
TRBV28	.	TRBJ2-7	TRBD2	CASSFTSGRAHEQYF	TGTGCCAGCAGTTTCACTAGCGGGAGGGCCCACGAGCAGTACTTC
TRBV6-6	.	TRBJ1-2	.	CASRKESNYGYTF	TGTGCCAGCAGAAAGGAATCCAACTATGGCTACACCTTC
TRBV28	.	TRBJ1-5	.	CASSFAIAQNQPQHF	TGTGCCAGCAGTTTCGCCATCGCTCAGAATCAGCCCCAGCATTTT
TRBV2	.	TRBJ2-2	.	CASKVQGNTGELFF	TGTGCCAGCAAAGTCCAGGGAAACACCGGGGAGCTGTTTTTT
TRBV19	.	TRBJ1-1	.	CASSRSMNTEAFF	TGTGCCAGTAGTAGGAGCATGAACACTGAAGCTTTCTTT